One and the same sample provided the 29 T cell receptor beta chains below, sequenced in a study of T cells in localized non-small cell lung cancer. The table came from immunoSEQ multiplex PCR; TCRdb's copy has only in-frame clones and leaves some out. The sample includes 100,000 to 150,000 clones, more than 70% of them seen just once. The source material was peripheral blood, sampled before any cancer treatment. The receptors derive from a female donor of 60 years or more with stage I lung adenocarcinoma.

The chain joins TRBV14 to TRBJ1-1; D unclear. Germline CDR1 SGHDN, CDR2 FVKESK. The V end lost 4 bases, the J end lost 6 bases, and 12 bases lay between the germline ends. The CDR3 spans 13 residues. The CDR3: CASSRRTYAEAFF. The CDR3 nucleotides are TGTGCCAGCAGCCGTAGGACTTACGCTGAAGCTTTCTTT. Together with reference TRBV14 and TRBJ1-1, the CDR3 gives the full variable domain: EAGVTQFPSHSVIEKGQTVTLRCDPISGHDNLYWYRRVMGKEIKFLLHFVKESKQDESGMPNNRFLAERTGGTYSTLKVQPAELEDSGVYFCASSRRTYAEAFFGQGTRLTVV.

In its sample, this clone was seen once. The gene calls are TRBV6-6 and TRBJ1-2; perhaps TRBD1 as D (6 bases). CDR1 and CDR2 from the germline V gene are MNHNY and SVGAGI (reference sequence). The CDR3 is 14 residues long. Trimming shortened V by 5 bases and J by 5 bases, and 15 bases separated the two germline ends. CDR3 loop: CASSPDSAPYGYTF. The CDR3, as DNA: TGTGCCAGCAGTCCGGACAGCGCTCCTTATGGCTACACCTTC.

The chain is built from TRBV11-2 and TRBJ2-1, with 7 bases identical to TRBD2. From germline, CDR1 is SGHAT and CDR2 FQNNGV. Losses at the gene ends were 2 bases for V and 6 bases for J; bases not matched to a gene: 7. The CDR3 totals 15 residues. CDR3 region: CASSLKGGSPNEQFF. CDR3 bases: TGTGCCAGCAGCTTAAAGGGCGGGAGCCCCAATGAGCAGTTCTTC. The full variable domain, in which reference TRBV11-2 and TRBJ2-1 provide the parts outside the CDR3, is EAGVAQSPRYKIIEKRQSVAFWCNPISGHATLYWYQQILGQGPKLLIQFQNNGVVDDSQLPKDRFSAERLKGVDSTLKIQPAKLEDSAVYLCASSLKGGSPNEQFFGPGTRLTVL.

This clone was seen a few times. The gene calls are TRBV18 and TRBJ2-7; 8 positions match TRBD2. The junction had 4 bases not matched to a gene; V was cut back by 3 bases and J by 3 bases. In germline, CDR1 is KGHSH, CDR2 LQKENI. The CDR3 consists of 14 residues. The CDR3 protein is CASSPREGGYEQYF. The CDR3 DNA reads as TGTGCCAGCTCACCCCGGGAGGGGGGCTACGAGCAGTACTTC.

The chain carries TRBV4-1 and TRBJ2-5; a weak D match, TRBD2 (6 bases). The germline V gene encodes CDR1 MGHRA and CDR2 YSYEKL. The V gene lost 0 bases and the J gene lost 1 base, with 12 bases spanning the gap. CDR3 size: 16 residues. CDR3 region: CASSQEPSGFQETQYF. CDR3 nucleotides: TGCGCCAGCAGCCAAGAGCCCAGCGGGTTCCAAGAGACCCAGTACTTC.

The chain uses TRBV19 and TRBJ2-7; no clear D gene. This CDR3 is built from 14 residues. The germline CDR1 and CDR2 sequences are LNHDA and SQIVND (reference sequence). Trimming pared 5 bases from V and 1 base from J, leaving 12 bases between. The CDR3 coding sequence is TGTGCCAGTAGTGCCCACACTGCTTCCTACGAGCAGTACTTC. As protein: CASSAHTASYEQYF.

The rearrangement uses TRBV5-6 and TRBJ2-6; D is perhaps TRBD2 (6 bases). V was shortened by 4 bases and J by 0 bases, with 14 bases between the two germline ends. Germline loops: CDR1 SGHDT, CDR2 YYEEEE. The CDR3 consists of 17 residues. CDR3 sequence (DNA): TGTGCCAGCAGCGCGGGACTCCCTAACTCTGGGGCCAACGTCCTGACTTTC. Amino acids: CASSAGLPNSGANVLTF.

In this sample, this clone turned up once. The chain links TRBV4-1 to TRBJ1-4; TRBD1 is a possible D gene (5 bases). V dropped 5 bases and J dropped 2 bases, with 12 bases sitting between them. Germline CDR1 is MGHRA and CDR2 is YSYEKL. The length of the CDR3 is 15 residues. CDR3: CASSYPGFTNEKLFF. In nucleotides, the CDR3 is TGCGCCAGCAGCTACCCAGGGTTTACTAATGAAAAACTGTTTTTT.

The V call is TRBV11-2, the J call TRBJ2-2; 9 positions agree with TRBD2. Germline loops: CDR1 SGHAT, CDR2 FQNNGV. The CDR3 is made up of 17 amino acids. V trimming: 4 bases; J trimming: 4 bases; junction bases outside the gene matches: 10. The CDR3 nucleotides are TGTGCCAGCAGCTCTGTCAGGGCGGGAGGGTTCACCGGGGAGCTGTTTTTT. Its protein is CASSSVRAGGFTGELFF.

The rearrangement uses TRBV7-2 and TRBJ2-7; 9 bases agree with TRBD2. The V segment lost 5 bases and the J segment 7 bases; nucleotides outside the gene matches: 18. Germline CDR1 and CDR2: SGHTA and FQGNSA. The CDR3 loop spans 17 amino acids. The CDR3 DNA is TGTGCCAGCAGCCCGCGGGGGGGCGGACCGGTCGGACAAGAGCAGTACTTC. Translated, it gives CASSPRGGGPVGQEQYF.

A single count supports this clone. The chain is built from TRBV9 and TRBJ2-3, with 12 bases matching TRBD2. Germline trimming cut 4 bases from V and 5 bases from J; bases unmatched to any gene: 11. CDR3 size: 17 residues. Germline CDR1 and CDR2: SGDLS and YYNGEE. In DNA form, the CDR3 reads TGTGCCAGCAGCCCATCTGGGCTAGCGGGAGGGGTAGATACGCAGTATTTT. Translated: CASSPSGLAGGVDTQYF. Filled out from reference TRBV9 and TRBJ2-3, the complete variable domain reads DSGVTQTPKHLITATGQRVTLRCSPRSGDLSVYWYQQSLDQGLQFLIQYYNGEERAKGNILERFSAQQFPDLHSELNLSSLELGDSALYFCASSPSGLAGGVDTQYFGPGTRLTVL.

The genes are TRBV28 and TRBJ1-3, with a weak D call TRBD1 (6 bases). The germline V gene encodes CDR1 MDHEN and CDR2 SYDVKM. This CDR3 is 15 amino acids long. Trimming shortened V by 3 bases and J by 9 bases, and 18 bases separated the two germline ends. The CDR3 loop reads CASSFPAGAGSTIYF. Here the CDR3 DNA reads TGTGCCAGCAGTTTCCCCGCAGGGGCAGGCTCCACCATATATTTT.

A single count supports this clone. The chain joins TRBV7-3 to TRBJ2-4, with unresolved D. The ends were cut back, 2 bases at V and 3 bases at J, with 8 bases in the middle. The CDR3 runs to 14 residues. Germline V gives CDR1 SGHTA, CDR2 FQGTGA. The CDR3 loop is CASSLPRVKNIQYF. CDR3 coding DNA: TGTGCCAGCAGCTTACCGCGTGTCAAAAACATTCAGTACTTC.

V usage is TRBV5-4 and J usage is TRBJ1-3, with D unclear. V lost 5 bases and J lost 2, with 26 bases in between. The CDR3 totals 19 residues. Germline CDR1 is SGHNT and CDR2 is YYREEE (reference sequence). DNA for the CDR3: TGTGCCAGCAGTCACGGTTCTGCGGGCAGTAGGCGGACTGGAAACACCATATATTTT. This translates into CASSHGSAGSRRTGNTIYF.

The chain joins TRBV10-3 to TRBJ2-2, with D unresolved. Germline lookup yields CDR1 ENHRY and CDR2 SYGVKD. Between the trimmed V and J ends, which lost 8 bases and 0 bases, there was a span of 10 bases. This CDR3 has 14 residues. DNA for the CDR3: TGTGCCATCCTCCGGGCAACGAACACCGGGGAGCTGTTTTTT. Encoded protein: CAILRATNTGELFF.

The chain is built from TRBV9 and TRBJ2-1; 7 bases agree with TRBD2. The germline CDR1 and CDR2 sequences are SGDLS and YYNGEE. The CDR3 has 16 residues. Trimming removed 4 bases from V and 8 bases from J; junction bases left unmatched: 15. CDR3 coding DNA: TGTGCCAGCAGCCAAAGCTCGGGACTATCCTCCCATGAGCAGTTCTTC. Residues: CASSQSSGLSSHEQFF.

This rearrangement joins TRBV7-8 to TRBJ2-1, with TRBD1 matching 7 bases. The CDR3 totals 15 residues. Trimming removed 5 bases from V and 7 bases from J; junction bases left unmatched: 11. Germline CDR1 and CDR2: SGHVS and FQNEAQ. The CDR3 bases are TGTGCCAGCAGCCCCGACAGGGTCGAAGGAAATGAGCAGTTCTTC. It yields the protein CASSPDRVEGNEQFF.

The CDR3 coding sequence is TGCGCCAGCAGCCAGGGGGCGCAGTACACCGGGGAGCTGTTTTTT. Amino acids: CASSQGAQYTGELFF. This chain joins TRBV5-1 and TRBJ2-2; TRBD1 agrees at 8 bases. The CDR3 has 15 residues. With V trimmed by 4 bases and J by 3 bases, 5 bases remained unmatched. Germline V gene sequence: CDR1 SGHRS, CDR2 YFSETQ.

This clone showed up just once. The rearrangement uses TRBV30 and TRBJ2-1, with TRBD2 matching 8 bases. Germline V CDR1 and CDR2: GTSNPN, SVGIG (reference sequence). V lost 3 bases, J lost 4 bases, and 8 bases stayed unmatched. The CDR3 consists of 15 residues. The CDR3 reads CAWSPGGAGYNEQFF. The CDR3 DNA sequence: TGTGCCTGGAGCCCCGGGGGGGCGGGTTACAATGAGCAGTTCTTC.

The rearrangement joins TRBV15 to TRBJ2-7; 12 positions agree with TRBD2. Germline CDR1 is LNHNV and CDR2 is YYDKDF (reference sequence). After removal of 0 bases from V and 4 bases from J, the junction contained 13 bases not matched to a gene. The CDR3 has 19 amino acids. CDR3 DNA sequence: TGTGCCACCAGCAGAGATAGGAGACTAGCGGGAGCAAGGAGGTACGAGCAGTACTTC. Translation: CATSRDRRLAGARRYEQYF.

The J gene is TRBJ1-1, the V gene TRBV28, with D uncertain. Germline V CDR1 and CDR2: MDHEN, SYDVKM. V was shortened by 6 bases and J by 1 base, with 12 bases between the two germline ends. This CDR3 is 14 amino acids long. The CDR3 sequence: CASSSEHWNTEAFF. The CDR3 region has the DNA TGTGCCAGCAGCTCCGAGCACTGGAACACTGAAGCTTTCTTT. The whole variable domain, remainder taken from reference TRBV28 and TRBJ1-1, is DVKVTQSSRYLVKRTGEKVFLECVQDMDHENMFWYRQDPGLGLRLIYFSYDVKMKEKGDIPEGYSVSREKKERFSLILESASTNQTSMYLCASSSEHWNTEAFFGQGTRLTVV.

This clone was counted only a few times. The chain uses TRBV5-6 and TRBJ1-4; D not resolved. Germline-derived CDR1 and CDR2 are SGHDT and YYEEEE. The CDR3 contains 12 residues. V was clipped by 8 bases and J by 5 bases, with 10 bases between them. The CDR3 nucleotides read TGTGCCAGTGCAAGGCTGAATGAAAAACTGTTTTTT. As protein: CASARLNEKLFF.

The chain's CDR3 is CASSRNIPDGYTF. The CDR3 DNA reads TGTGCCAGTAGTAGGAACATTCCCGATGGCTACACCTTC. The rearrangement joins TRBV19 to TRBJ1-2; D is uncertain. V lost 4 bases to trimming and J lost 6 bases, with 12 bases between them. The CDR3 length is 13 residues. CDR1 and CDR2 (germline): LNHDA, SQIVND (reference sequence).

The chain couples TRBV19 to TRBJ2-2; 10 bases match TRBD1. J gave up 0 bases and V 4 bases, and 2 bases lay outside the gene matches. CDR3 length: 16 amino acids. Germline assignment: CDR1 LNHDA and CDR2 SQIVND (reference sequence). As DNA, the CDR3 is TGTGCCAGTAGTAAAGGACAGGGGGCGAACACCGGGGAGCTGTTTTTT. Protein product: CASSKGQGANTGELFF.

The CDR3: CASSPLGREKGNEQFF. The CDR3 bases are TGTGCCAGCAGTCCACTCGGGCGGGAGAAGGGTAATGAGCAGTTCTTC. This chain joins TRBV27 and TRBJ2-1; the match to TRBD2 covers 7 bases. Germline loops: CDR1 MNHEY, CDR2 SMNVEV (reference sequence). The CDR3 spans 16 residues. Losses at the gene ends were 5 bases for V and 7 bases for J; bases not matched to a gene: 14.

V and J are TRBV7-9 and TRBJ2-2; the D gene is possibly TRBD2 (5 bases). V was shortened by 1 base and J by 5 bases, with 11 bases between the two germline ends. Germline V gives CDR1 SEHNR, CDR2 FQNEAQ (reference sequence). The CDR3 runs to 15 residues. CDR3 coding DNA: TGTGCCAGCAGCTTAGTGTTCCCGGGGACCGGGGAGCTGTTTTTT. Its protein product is CASSLVFPGTGELFF.

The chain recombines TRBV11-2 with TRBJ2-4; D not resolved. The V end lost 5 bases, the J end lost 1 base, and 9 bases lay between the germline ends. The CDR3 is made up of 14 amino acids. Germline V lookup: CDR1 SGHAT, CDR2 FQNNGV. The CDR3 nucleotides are TGTGCCAGCAGCCCCCCCGGGGCCAAAAACATTCAGTACTTC. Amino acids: CASSPPGAKNIQYF.

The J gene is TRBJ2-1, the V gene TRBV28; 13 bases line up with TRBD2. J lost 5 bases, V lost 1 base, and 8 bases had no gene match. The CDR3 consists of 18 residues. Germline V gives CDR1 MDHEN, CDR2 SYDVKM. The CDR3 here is CASSLFSGTSGTDNEQFF. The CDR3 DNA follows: TGTGCCAGCAGTTTATTCTCGGGGACTAGCGGGACTGACAATGAGCAGTTCTTC.

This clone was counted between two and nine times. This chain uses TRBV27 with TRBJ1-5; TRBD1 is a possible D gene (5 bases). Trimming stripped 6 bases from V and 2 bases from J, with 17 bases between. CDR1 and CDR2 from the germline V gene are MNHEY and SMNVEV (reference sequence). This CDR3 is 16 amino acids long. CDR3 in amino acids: CASSPRGAQGNQPQHF. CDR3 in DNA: TGTGCCAGCAGCCCACGTGGGGCCCAGGGCAATCAGCCCCAGCATTTT.